The source of this T cell receptor (beta chain) is a study of CD8 T cells in ankylosing spondylitis. This clonotype was found many times. What it binds is unknown. Libraries for TCR beta were made by quantitative 5'-RACE with molecular barcodes. Each CDR3 protein is one row after TCRdb ran MiXCR on the 5' RACE reads. The table records 200,000 to 250,000 distinct CDR3 sequences, roughly a tenth of them present only once. V lost 5 bases and J lost 5, with 12 bases in between. Germline V gene sequence: CDR1 DFQATT, CDR2 SNEGSKA (reference sequence). This CDR3 region has 12 residues. General study findings and limits: Disease-linked clones reportedly showed significant enrichment in matched ankylosing spondylitis synovial fluid. Earlier literature documents some of the motif variants in reactive arthritis synovial fluid and blood.

What was sequenced was blood, either unsorted or a sorted T cell fraction (not recorded which). The chain combines TRBV20-1 with TRBJ1-2, with D hard to call. The source is a male donor with ankylosing spondylitis or in good health (not recorded which). The CDR3 bases are TGCAGTGCTTACCTCCGGCCGTATGGCTACACCTTC. Translated, it gives CSAYLRPYGYTF.